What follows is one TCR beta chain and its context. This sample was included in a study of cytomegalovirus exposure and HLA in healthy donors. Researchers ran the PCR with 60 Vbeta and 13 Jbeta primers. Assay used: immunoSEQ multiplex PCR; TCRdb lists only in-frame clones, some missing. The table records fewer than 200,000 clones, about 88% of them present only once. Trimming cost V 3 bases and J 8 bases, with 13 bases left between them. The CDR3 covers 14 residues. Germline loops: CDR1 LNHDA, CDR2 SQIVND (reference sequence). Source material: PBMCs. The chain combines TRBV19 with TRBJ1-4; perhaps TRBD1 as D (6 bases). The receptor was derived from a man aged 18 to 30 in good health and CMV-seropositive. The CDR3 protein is CASSIWTADEKLFF. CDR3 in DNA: TGTGCCAGTAGTATCTGGACAGCGGACGAAAAACTGTTTTTT.